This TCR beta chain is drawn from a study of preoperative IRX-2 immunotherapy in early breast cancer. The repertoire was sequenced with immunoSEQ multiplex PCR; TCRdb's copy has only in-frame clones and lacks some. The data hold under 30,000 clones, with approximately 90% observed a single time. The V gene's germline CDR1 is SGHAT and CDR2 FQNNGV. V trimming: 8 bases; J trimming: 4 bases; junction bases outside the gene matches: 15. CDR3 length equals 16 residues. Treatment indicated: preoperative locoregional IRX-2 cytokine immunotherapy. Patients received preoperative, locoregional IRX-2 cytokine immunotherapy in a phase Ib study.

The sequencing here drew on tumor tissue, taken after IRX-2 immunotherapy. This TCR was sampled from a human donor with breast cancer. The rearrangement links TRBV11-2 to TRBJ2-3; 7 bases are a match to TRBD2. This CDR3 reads CASSSWEASGADTQYF. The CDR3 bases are TGTGCCAGCTCCTCGTGGGAGGCCAGCGGGGCAGATACGCAGTATTTT.